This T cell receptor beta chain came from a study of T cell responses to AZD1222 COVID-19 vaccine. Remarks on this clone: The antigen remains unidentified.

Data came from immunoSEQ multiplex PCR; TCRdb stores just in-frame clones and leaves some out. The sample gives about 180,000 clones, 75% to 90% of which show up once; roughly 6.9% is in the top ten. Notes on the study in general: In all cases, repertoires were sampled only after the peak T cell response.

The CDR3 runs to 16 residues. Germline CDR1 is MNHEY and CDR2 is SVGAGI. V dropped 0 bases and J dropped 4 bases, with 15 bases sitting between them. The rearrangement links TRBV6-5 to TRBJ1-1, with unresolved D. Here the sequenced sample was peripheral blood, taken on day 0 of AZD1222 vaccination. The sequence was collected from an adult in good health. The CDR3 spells CASSYSEGPVGTEAFF. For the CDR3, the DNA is TGTGCCAGCAGTTACTCAGAAGGGCCAGTCGGCACTGAAGCTTTCTTT.